A selection of T cell receptor beta chains follows, all from one sample in a study of response to subunit inactivated influenza vaccine. TCRdb reanalysed the RT-PCR reads using MiXCR and keeps one entry per CDR3 protein. Of 550,000 to 800,000 distinct CDR3 sequences detected, around 16% appear once; the ten largest clones hold around 10%. Sample: PBMCs from blood, taken roughly 12 days after vaccination. The receptors were gathered from a man aged 45 to 65 who received an inactivated influenza vaccine. The CDR3 runs from the conserved cysteine through the conserved F or W. D genes are given only for firm matches. Where a row states a size, it is once, few, many or the class of an expanded clone; other rows omit it.

V gene: TRBV4-1
clone size: -
D gene: TRBD1
J gene: TRBJ2-1
CDR3 protein: CASSGDSRQAYNEQFF
CDR3 DNA: TGCGCCAGCAGTGGGGACAGCAGACAGGCGTACAATGAGCAGTTCTTC

V gene: TRBV7-9
clone size: many
D gene: -
J gene: TRBJ2-1
CDR3 protein: CASSLGLSSGYNEQFF
CDR3 DNA: TGTGCCAGCAGCTTAGGACTATCAAGCGGGTACAATGAGCAGTTCTTC

V gene: TRBV4-2
clone size: -
D gene: -
J gene: TRBJ1-1
CDR3 protein: CASSQGGTENTEAFF
CDR3 DNA: TGTGCCAGCAGCCAAGGGGGCACAGAGAACACTGAAGCTTTCTTT

V gene: TRBV15
clone size: -
D gene: TRBD2
J gene: TRBJ2-1
CDR3 protein: CATTLGSGSSEQFF
CDR3 DNA: TGTGCCACCACCCTCGGTAGCGGGAGTTCTGAGCAGTTCTTC

V gene: TRBV3-1
clone size: -
D gene: TRBD1
J gene: TRBJ2-1
CDR3 protein: CASSQEDRGREQFF
CDR3 DNA: TGTGCCAGCAGCCAAGAGGACAGGGGGCGTGAGCAGTTCTTC

V gene: TRBV12-3/TRBV12-4
clone size: few
D gene: -
J gene: TRBJ2-7
CDR3 protein: CASSLEASAYEQYF
CDR3 DNA: TGTGCCAGCAGTTTAGAAGCGTCGGCGTACGAGCAGTACTTC

V gene: TRBV10-3
clone size: -
D gene: TRBD2
J gene: TRBJ2-2
CDR3 protein: CAISESLAGDTGELFF
CDR3 DNA: TGTGCCATCAGTGAGTCCCTAGCGGGGGACACCGGGGAGCTGTTTTTT

V gene: TRBV12-3/TRBV12-4
clone size: few
D gene: -
J gene: TRBJ1-6
CDR3 protein: CASRMGATNNSPLHF
CDR3 DNA: TGTGCCAGCAGGATGGGCGCTACAAATAATTCACCCCTCCACTTT

V gene: TRBV5-1
clone size: few
D gene: -
J gene: TRBJ1-4
CDR3 protein: CASSVAPEDGNEKLFF
CDR3 DNA: TGCGCCAGCAGCGTAGCCCCGGAGGACGGAAATGAAAAACTGTTTTTT

V gene: TRBV6-1
clone size: -
D gene: TRBD1
J gene: TRBJ1-5
CDR3 protein: CASSRDRVGQPQHF
CDR3 DNA: TGTGCCAGCAGCCGGGACAGGGTAGGTCAGCCCCAGCATTTT

V gene: TRBV6-2/TRBV6-3
clone size: few
D gene: TRBD1
J gene: TRBJ1-5
CDR3 protein: CASRRSWDRGSNQPQHF
CDR3 DNA: TGTGCCAGCCGACGCTCCTGGGACAGGGGGTCCAATCAGCCCCAGCATTTT

V gene: TRBV28
clone size: -
D gene: -
J gene: TRBJ2-1
CDR3 protein: CASSFGTLRGNEQFF
CDR3 DNA: TGTGCCAGCAGTTTCGGGACTCTCCGTGGCAATGAGCAGTTCTTC

V gene: TRBV5-5
clone size: few
D gene: -
J gene: TRBJ2-2
CDR3 protein: CASSLAGWPQVNTGELFF
CDR3 DNA: TGTGCCAGCAGCTTGGCCGGGTGGCCTCAAGTGAACACCGGGGAGCTGTTTTTT

V gene: TRBV7-9
clone size: -
D gene: TRBD1
J gene: TRBJ2-5
CDR3 protein: CAINNRDREQETQYF
CDR3 DNA: TGTGCCATCAATAACCGGGACAGGGAGCAAGAGACCCAGTACTTC

V gene: TRBV18
clone size: -
D gene: TRBD1
J gene: TRBJ1-2
CDR3 protein: CASSVNTGEGSYGYTF
CDR3 DNA: TGTGCCAGCTCCGTCAACACAGGGGAGGGAAGCTATGGCTACACCTTC

V gene: TRBV20-1
clone size: -
D gene: -
J gene: TRBJ2-4
CDR3 protein: CSARGDLVTANIQYF
CDR3 DNA: TGCAGTGCTAGGGGGGACTTAGTAACAGCAAACATTCAGTACTTC

V gene: TRBV27
clone size: few
D gene: -
J gene: TRBJ2-1
CDR3 protein: CASRRLTRGLNPYNEQFF
CDR3 DNA: TGTGCCAGCAGAAGACTTACCAGGGGTCTGAACCCCTACAATGAGCAGTTCTTC

V gene: TRBV12-3/TRBV12-4
clone size: many
D gene: -
J gene: TRBJ1-5
CDR3 protein: CASSFNANQPQHF
CDR3 DNA: TGTGCCAGCAGTTTTAATGCCAATCAGCCCCAGCATTTT

V gene: TRBV19
clone size: few
D gene: -
J gene: TRBJ1-1
CDR3 protein: CASSIWVGRDTEAFF
CDR3 DNA: TGTGCCAGTAGTATTTGGGTCGGGAGGGACACTGAAGCTTTCTTT

V gene: TRBV29-1
clone size: few
D gene: -
J gene: TRBJ2-3
CDR3 protein: CSVGHGLGTDTQYF
CDR3 DNA: TGCAGCGTGGGCCACGGGCTCGGCACAGATACGCAGTATTTT